Below, 29 T cell receptor beta chains from the same sample are listed, as sequenced in a study of blood T cell repertoires in COVID-19. This table comes from immunoSEQ multiplex PCR, and its TCRdb copy is limited to in-frame clones, with some not included. The sample shows about 220,000 clones, approximately 85% of them seen only once. The sequenced sample consisted of peripheral blood. The receptors derive from a woman between 70 and 85 years old with COVID-19, enrolled during active disease.

The V and J genes are TRBV3-1 (or the pseudogene TRBV3-2) and TRBJ2-3, with 11 bases fitting TRBD2. The V and J ends lost 1 base and 3 bases, in that order; junction bases with no gene match: 0. The CDR3 loop spans 15 amino acids. Germline CDR1 is LGHDT and CDR2 is YNNKEL (reference sequence). The CDR3 loop reads CASSQASGGTDTQYF. Written as DNA, the CDR3 is TGTGCCAGCAGCCAAGCTAGCGGGGGGACAGATACGCAGTATTTT.

The rearrangement links TRBV7-3 to TRBJ1-2, with D hard to call. V was pared by 0 bases and J by 7 bases, with 18 bases between. The germline V gene has CDR1 SGHTA and CDR2 FQGTGA. CDR3 length equals 16 residues. The CDR3 nucleotides are TGTGCCAGCAGCTTAACCCCCCTGGCGGGGTCAGGTGGCTACACCTTC. Its protein is CASSLTPLAGSGGYTF.

The chain joins TRBV24-1 to TRBJ2-5; 9 nucleotides match TRBD1. The CDR3 totals 15 residues. Trimming removed 3 bases from V and 4 bases from J; junction bases left unmatched: 5. In germline, CDR1 is KGHDR, CDR2 SFDVKD. The CDR3 reads CATSDQTGGVETQYF. For the CDR3, the DNA is TGTGCCACCAGTGATCAAACAGGGGGCGTAGAGACCCAGTACTTC.

Worth noting for this clone: Sequence at one end of the junction differs from germline and may be a read error. V usage is TRBV7-9 and J usage is TRBJ1-1; D remains unclear. The CDR3 covers 12 residues. Germline CDR1 and CDR2: SEHNR and FQNEAQ (reference sequence). CDR3 sequence (DNA): TGTGCCAGCGGACGTTCCGGGGAGGTTGCCCGATTT. This sequence encodes CASGRSGEVARF.

The V gene is TRBV7-9, the J gene TRBJ2-2, with 9 bases that match TRBD1. V shed 6 bases and J 1 base; nucleotides not matched to a gene: 9. Per germline, CDR1 SEHNR and CDR2 FQNEAQ (reference sequence). CDR3 length equals 17 residues. CDR3 amino acids: CASRAGTGLVNTGELFF. CDR3 nucleotides: TGTGCCAGCAGAGCCGGGACAGGGCTCGTGAACACCGGGGAGCTGTTTTTT.

The V gene is TRBV14, the J gene TRBJ1-1, with TRBD1 matching over 8 bases. The J segment lost 4 bases and the V segment lost 6 bases, leaving 7 bases of the junction unmatched. The germline V gene has CDR1 SGHDN and CDR2 FVKESK. This CDR3 is built from 14 residues. The CDR3 region has the DNA TGTGCCAGCAGGCTTACAGGGGGTATCACTGAAGCTTTCTTT. Encoded protein: CASRLTGGITEAFF.

The V call is TRBV7-9, the J call TRBJ2-3; the D gene is possibly TRBD2 (6 bases). The V end was cut by 8 bases, the J end by 5 bases, with 17 bases between. CDR3 length: 14 residues. Germline CDR1 reads SEHNR; CDR2 reads FQNEAQ (reference sequence). The CDR3 nucleotides read TGTGCCAGCGCCCTCGAATCGGGGGAAGATACGCAGTATTTT. This gives the protein CASALESGEDTQYF.

This clone has only a few counts. This chain links TRBV6-4 with TRBJ2-3; D not resolved. The CDR3 contains 13 residues. V was shortened by 4 bases and J by 5 bases, with 10 bases between the two germline ends. CDR1 is MRHNA, CDR2 SNTAGT, per germline. DNA for the CDR3: TGTGCCAGCAGTGTAGAGAAGAGAGATACGCAGTATTTT. Its translation is CASSVEKRDTQYF.

This clone was detected only once. This chain joins TRBV3-1 (or the pseudogene TRBV3-2) and TRBJ2-5, with a weak D call TRBD1 (5 bases). Trimming took 7 bases from V and 2 from J, leaving 11 bases between them. This CDR3 has 13 amino acids. CDR1 is LGHDT, CDR2 YNNKEL, per germline (reference sequence). The CDR3 region has the DNA TGTGCCAGCAAAGAGACAGATCAAGAGACCCAGTACTTC. Amino acids: CASKETDQETQYF.

There are a few counts of this clone. The V call is TRBV13, the J call TRBJ2-3, with 8 bases lining up with TRBD2. CDR1 is PRHDT and CDR2 is FYEKMQ in the germline V gene (reference sequence). The CDR3 spans 15 residues. J gave up 4 bases and V 5 bases, and 8 bases lay outside the gene matches. The CDR3 bases are TGTGCCAGCAGCCTCCAGCGGGAGAGGGCAGATACGCAGTATTTT. Amino acids: CASSLQRERADTQYF. Supplemented by reference TRBV13 and TRBJ2-3, the full variable domain reads AAGVIQSPRHLIKEKRETATLKCYPIPRHDTVYWYQQGPGQDPQFLISFYEKMQSDKGSIPDRFSAQQFSDYHSELNMSSLELGDSALYFCASSLQRERADTQYFGPGTRLTVL.

This chain links TRBV7-9 with TRBJ1-4, with a tentative D call TRBD1 (5 bases). CDR1 is SEHNR, CDR2 FQNEAQ, per germline (reference sequence). This CDR3 is 14 amino acids long. Trimming shortened V by 3 bases and J by 8 bases, and 13 bases separated the two germline ends. The CDR3 DNA reads TGTGCCAGCAGCTTTGAGCAGGGCTTCGAAAAACTGTTTTTT. This encodes CASSFEQGFEKLFF.

This clone was detected only once. The gene calls are TRBV6-6 and TRBJ2-7; 7 bases are shared with TRBD1. Germline CDR1 MNHNY, CDR2 SVGAGI (reference sequence). V shed 1 base, J shed 4 bases, and the junction held 10 bases outside the gene matches. This CDR3 is built from 16 residues. Here the CDR3 reads CASSYWVGQDPYEQYF. The CDR3 bases are TGTGCCAGCAGTTACTGGGTTGGACAGGACCCATACGAGCAGTACTTC.

With respect to this clone: Other DNA sequences within the sample encode an identical CDR3. The V and J genes are TRBV28 and TRBJ2-7, with 7 bases aligning to TRBD1. The CDR3 covers 14 residues. J was trimmed by 2 bases and V by 2 bases; bases with no gene match: 3. Germline V gene sequence: CDR1 MDHEN, CDR2 SYDVKM. In DNA form, the CDR3 reads TGTGCCAGCAGTTTACGTCAGGGGGCCTACGAGCAGTACTTC. This gives the protein CASSLRQGAYEQYF.

This clone was counted once. V usage is TRBV5-4 and J usage is TRBJ2-7; D remains unclear. The CDR3 has 10 residues. Germline V gene sequence: CDR1 SGHNT, CDR2 YYREEE (reference sequence). The V end lost 2 bases, the J end lost 10 bases, and 7 bases lay between the germline ends. Here the CDR3 DNA reads TGTGCCAGCAGCTTCATCGGTCAGTACTTC. Amino acids: CASSFIGQYF.

The V call is TRBV5-1, the J call TRBJ1-1; D remains unclear. Trimming took off 0 bases at V and 4 bases at J, with 10 bases between the two ends. CDR3 length: 14 residues. Germline V lookup: CDR1 SGHRS, CDR2 YFSETQ. CDR3 amino acids: CASSLGNHGTEAFF. CDR3 in DNA: TGCGCCAGCAGCTTGGGAAATCACGGCACTGAAGCTTTCTTT.

The chain recombines TRBV28 with TRBJ1-1; TRBD1 matches at 7 bases. V was pared by 5 bases and J by 0 bases, with 18 bases of the junction left unmatched. CDR1 and CDR2 from the germline V gene are MDHEN and SYDVKM. The CDR3 extends over 19 amino acids. CDR3 sequence: CASSPPGQVRLLMNTEAFF. DNA of the CDR3: TGTGCCAGCAGTCCCCCCGGACAGGTCAGGCTTCTCATGAACACTGAAGCTTTCTTT.

The V call is TRBV5-4, the J call TRBJ1-4; D may be TRBD1 (6 bases). Germline CDR1 SGHNT, CDR2 YYREEE (reference sequence). CDR3 length equals 15 residues. Trimming stripped 3 bases from V and 6 bases from J, with 15 bases between. In DNA form, the CDR3 reads TGTGCCAGCAGCTACCAGGGGCGGCCTGATGAAAAACTGTTTTTT. This encodes CASSYQGRPDEKLFF.

This rearrangement joins TRBV2 to TRBJ2-5; 11 bases align to TRBD2. CDR1 SNHLY and CDR2 FYNNEI come from the germline V gene. CDR3 length equals 19 residues. Germline trimming cut 7 bases from V and 6 bases from J; bases unmatched to any gene: 22. CDR3 DNA sequence: TGTGCCAGCACCCTCCACCTTACCGGACTAGCGGGTCCTCAGAAGACCCAGTACTTC. It encodes CASTLHLTGLAGPQKTQYF. Based on the CDR3 plus reference TRBV2 and TRBJ2-5, the full variable domain is EPEVTQTPSHQVTQMGQEVILRCVPISNHLYFYWYRQILGQKVEFLVSFYNNEISEKSEIFDDQFSVERPDGSNFTLKIRSTKLEDSAMYFCASTLHLTGLAGPQKTQYFGPGTRLLVL.

This chain uses TRBV2 with TRBJ1-5, with a weak D call TRBD1 (5 bases). The V end was cut by 7 bases, the J end by 5 bases, with 12 bases between. This CDR3 has 13 amino acids. Germline CDR1 and CDR2: SNHLY and FYNNEI. In nucleotides, the CDR3 is TGTGCCAGCAACCAGGGCCTTGATCAGCCCCAGCATTTT. This codes for CASNQGLDQPQHF.

The chain combines TRBV5-1 with TRBJ2-7; D remains unclear. Trimming removed 0 bases from V and 3 bases from J, with 10 bases in between. The germline CDR1 and CDR2 sequences are SGHRS and YFSETQ. This CDR3 contains 14 residues. The CDR3 sequence: CASSLGAAVYEQYF. CDR3 DNA: TGCGCCAGCAGCTTGGGTGCGGCAGTCTACGAGCAGTACTTC.

This CDR3 reads CASSPTTGTNTEAFF. The CDR3, as DNA: TGTGCCAGTAGTCCCACGACAGGAACGAACACTGAAGCTTTCTTT. The genes are TRBV19 and TRBJ1-1, with TRBD1 as a possible D gene (6 bases). Germline assignment: CDR1 LNHDA and CDR2 SQIVND (reference sequence). V lost 5 bases, J lost 1 base, and 14 bases lay in between. The CDR3 is made up of 15 amino acids.

The chain employs TRBV6-5 and TRBJ1-3; D may be TRBD1 (6 bases). The CDR3 length is 14 residues. CDR1 MNHEY and CDR2 SVGAGI come from the germline V gene. The germline V and J ends were trimmed by 6 bases and 4 bases, with 13 bases remaining between them. The chain's CDR3 is CASSQQGTGNTIYF. The CDR3 DNA sequence: TGTGCCAGCAGCCAACAGGGTACCGGAAACACCATATATTTT.

Concerning this clone: One junction end disagrees with the germline gene, perhaps due to a read error. The chain has TRBV27 and TRBJ2-2, with a tentative D call TRBD2 (5 bases). CDR1 MNHEY and CDR2 SMNVEV come from the germline V gene (reference sequence). The CDR3 consists of 14 residues. CDR3 in amino acids: CASSLREEHRGAVF. CDR3 nucleotide sequence: TGTGCCAGCAGTTTAAGGGAAGAACACCGGGGAGCTGTTTTT.

V usage is TRBV5-1 and J usage is TRBJ2-5, with 14 bases that match TRBD2. Germline CDR1 and CDR2: SGHRS and YFSETQ. Trimming removed 4 bases from V and 5 bases from J; junction bases left unmatched: 10. The CDR3 has 17 residues. CDR3 loop: CASSLRTSGGLWETQYF. The CDR3 DNA is TGCGCCAGCAGCCTTCGGACTAGCGGGGGGTTATGGGAGACCCAGTACTTC.

This clone was detected ten times or more. The J gene is TRBJ1-1, the V gene TRBV19, with D perhaps TRBD1 (5 bases). Between the trimmed V and J ends, which lost 2 bases and 5 bases, there was a span of 12 bases. Germline loops: CDR1 LNHDA, CDR2 SQIVND (reference sequence). This CDR3 is 14 amino acids long. The CDR3 bases are TGTGCCAGTAGTATACCAGGGATGGAAACTGAAGCTTTCTTT. Translated: CASSIPGMETEAFF.

The V gene is TRBV5-1, the J gene TRBJ2-7; the D gene is possibly TRBD2 (5 bases). The germline V and J ends were trimmed by 2 bases and 1 base, with 10 bases remaining between them. The germline V gene encodes CDR1 SGHRS and CDR2 YFSETQ. The length of the CDR3 is 14 residues. The CDR3 DNA sequence: TGCGCCAGCAGCTTAGAGGGTCTTTCCTACGAGCAGTACTTC. Translated: CASSLEGLSYEQYF. Full variable domain (outside the CDR3, taken from reference TRBV5-1 and TRBJ2-7): KAGVTQTPRYLIKTRGQQVTLSCSPISGHRSVSWYQQTPGQGLQFLFEYFSETQRNKGNFPGRFSGRQFSNSRSEMNVSTLELGDSALYLCASSLEGLSYEQYFGPGTRLTVT.

This chain joins TRBV5-5 and TRBJ1-6; 9 bases align to TRBD1. The CDR3 is 16 amino acids. Germline lookup yields CDR1 SGHKS and CDR2 YYEKEE (reference sequence). After removal of 6 bases from V and 12 bases from J, the junction contained 16 bases not matched to a gene. DNA for the CDR3: TGTGCCAGCATTTTTGAACCGGGACAGGGTTCGTTACCCCTCCACTTT. Translated, it gives CASIFEPGQGSLPLHF.

The chain employs TRBV19 and TRBJ2-1; D is uncertain. This CDR3 has 13 residues. The germline V and J ends were trimmed by 7 bases and 0 bases, with 7 bases remaining between them. Germline V gene lookup returns CDR1 LNHDA and CDR2 SQIVND (reference sequence). CDR3 nucleotides: TGTGCCAGTACGTGGAGCTCCTACAATGAGCAGTTCTTC. Protein product: CASTWSSYNEQFF.

The chain is built from TRBV4-2 and TRBJ1-1, with D tentatively TRBD1 (6 bases). Trimming pared 0 bases from V and 7 bases from J, leaving 12 bases between. From germline, CDR1 is LGHNA and CDR2 YNFKEQ. This CDR3 is 14 amino acids long. The CDR3 DNA reads TGTGCCAGCAGCCAAGAGGGCAGGGACATTGAAGCTTTCTTT. Its translation: CASSQEGRDIEAFF.